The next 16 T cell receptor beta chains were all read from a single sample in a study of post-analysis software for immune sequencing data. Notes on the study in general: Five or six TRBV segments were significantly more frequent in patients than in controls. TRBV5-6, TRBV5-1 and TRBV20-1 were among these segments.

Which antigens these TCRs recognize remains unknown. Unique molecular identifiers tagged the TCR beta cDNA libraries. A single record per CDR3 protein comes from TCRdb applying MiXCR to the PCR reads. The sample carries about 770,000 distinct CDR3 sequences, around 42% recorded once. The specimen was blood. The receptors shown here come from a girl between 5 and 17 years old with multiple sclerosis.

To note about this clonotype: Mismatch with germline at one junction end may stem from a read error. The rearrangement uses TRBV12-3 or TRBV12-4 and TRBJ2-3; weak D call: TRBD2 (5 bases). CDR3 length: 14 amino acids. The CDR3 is CASSFTGGADAQYF. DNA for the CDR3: TGTGCCAGCAGTTTCACTGGAGGAGCAGATGCGCAGTATTTT.

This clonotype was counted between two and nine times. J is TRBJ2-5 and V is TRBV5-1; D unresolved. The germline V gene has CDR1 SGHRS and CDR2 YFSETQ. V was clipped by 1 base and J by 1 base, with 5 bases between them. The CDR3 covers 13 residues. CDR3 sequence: CASSLLSQETQYF. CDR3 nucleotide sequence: TGCGCCAGCAGCTTGTTGAGCCAAGAGACCCAGTACTTC.

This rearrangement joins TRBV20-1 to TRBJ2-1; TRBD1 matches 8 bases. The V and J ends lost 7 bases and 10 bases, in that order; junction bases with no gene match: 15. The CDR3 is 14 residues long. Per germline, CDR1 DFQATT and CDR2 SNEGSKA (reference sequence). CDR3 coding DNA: TGCAGTGTTTCCGGACAGGGAGAGGCCTACGAGCAGTTCTTC. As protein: CSVSGQGEAYEQFF.

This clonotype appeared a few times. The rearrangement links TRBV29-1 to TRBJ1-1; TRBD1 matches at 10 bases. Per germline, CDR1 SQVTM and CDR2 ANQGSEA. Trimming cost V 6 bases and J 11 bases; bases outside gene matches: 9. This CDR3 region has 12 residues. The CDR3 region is CSVSGLGQGAFF. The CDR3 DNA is TGCAGCGTCTCGGGATTGGGACAGGGGGCTTTCTTT.

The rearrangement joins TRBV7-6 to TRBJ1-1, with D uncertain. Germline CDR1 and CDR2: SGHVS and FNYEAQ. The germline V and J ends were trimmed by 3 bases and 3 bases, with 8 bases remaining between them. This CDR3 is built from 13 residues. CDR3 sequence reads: CASSFELDTEAFF. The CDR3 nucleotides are TGTGCCAGCAGCTTTGAGTTGGACACTGAAGCTTTCTTT. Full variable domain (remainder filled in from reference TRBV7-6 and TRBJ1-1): GAGVSQSPRYKVTKRGQDVALRCDPISGHVSLYWYRQALGQGPEFLTYFNYEAQQDKSGLPNDRFSAERPEGSISTLTIQRTEQRDSAMYRCASSFELDTEAFFGQGTRLTVV.

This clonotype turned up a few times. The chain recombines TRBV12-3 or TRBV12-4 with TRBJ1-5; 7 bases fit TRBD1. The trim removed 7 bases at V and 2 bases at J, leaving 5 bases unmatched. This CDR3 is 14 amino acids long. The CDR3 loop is CASTRQGRNQPQHF. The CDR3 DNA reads TGTGCCAGCACACGACAGGGCCGCAATCAGCCCCAGCATTTT.

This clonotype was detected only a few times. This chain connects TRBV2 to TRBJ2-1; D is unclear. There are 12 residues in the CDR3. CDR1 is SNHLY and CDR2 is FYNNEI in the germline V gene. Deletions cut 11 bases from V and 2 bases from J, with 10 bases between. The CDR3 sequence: CAGVGTYNEQFF. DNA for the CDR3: TGTGCCGGCGTTGGCACCTACAATGAGCAGTTCTTC.

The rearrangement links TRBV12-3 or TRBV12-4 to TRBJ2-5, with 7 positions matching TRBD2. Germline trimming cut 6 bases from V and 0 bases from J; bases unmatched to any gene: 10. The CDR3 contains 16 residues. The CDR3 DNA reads TGTGCCAGCAGCCAGTGGGCTAGCGGAGACCAAGAGACCCAGTACTTC. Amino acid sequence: CASSQWASGDQETQYF.

CDR3 in DNA: TGCGCCAGCAGCCAAGATAGCACTAGCGGACAGGGGACGCAGTATTTT. Translated: CASSQDSTSGQGTQYF. V and J are TRBV4-3 and TRBJ2-3, with a weak D call TRBD1 (9 bases). V gave up 0 bases and J gave up 9 bases, with 19 bases separating them. Germline V CDR1 and CDR2: LGHNA, YSLEER. The CDR3 runs to 16 residues.

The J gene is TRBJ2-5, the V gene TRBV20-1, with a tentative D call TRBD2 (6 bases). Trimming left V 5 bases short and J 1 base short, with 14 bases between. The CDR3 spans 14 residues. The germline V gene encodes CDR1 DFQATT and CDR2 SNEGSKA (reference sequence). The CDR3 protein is CSAAGLTVQETQYF. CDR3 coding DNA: TGCAGTGCTGCGGGACTCACGGTCCAAGAGACCCAGTACTTC.

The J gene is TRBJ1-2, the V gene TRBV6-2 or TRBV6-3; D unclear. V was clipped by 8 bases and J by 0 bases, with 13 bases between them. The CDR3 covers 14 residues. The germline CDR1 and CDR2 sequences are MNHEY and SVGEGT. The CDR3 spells CASLAGRANYGYTF. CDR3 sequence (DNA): TGTGCCAGCTTGGCGGGCCGCGCTAACTATGGCTACACCTTC.

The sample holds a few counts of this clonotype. CDR3 in amino acids: CASSSTIFSGRAGETQYF. The CDR3 coding sequence is TGTGCCAGCAGCTCGACGATCTTTAGCGGGAGGGCCGGGGAGACCCAGTACTTC. The chain joins TRBV5-6 to TRBJ2-5; 11 bases match TRBD2. The CDR3 consists of 18 residues. Germline assignment: CDR1 SGHDT and CDR2 YYEEEE. The V segment lost 3 bases and the J segment 5 bases; nucleotides outside the gene matches: 15.

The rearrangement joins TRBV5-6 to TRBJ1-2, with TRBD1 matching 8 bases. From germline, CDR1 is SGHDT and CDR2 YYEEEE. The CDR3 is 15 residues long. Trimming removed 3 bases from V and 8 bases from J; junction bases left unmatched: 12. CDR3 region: CASSSDRDSWYGYTF. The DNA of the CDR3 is TGTGCCAGCAGCTCGGACAGGGACAGTTGGTACGGCTACACCTTC.

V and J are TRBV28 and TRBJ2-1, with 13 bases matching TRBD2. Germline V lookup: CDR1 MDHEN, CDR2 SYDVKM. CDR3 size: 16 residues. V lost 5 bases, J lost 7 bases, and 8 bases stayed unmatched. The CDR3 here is CASSQQGLAGVNEQFF. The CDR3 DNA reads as TGTGCCAGCAGTCAGCAAGGACTAGCGGGAGTGAATGAGCAGTTCTTC.

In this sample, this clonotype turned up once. The CDR3 DNA is TGCAGTGCTAGACCGATCGGGGGAATGGGCGTCCAAGCCACAGATACGCAGTATTTT. Translated: CSARPIGGMGVQATDTQYF. V and J are TRBV20-1 and TRBJ2-3, with D maybe TRBD2 (6 bases). V lost 2 bases and J 2 bases, leaving 26 bases between the germline ends. The CDR3 covers 19 residues. Germline V gene sequence: CDR1 DFQATT, CDR2 SNEGSKA (reference sequence).

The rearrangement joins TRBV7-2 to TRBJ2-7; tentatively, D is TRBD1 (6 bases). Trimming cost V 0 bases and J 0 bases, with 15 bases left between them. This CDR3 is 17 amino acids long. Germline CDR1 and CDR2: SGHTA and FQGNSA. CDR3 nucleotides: TGTGCCAGCAGCTTAGCTGGGCCGGGCAGGGGCTCCTACGAGCAGTACTTC. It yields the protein CASSLAGPGRGSYEQYF.